Each of the 26 T cell receptor beta chains below was sequenced from the same sample in a study of blood T cell repertoires in COVID-19. Repertoires were generated with immunoSEQ multiplex PCR, while TCRdb's copy carries only in-frame clones and drops some. Among some 100,000 clones listed, about 85% were seen once. The sequencing sample was made of peripheral blood. These receptors were collected from a woman between 65 and 79 years old with active or convalescent COVID-19.

CDR3 coding DNA: TGTGCCAGCAGCGAGCGCGTTACGGAGACCCAGTACTTC. Residues: CASSERVTETQYF. The V call is TRBV7-9, the J call TRBJ2-5, with D unclear. CDR1 SEHNR and CDR2 FQNEAQ come from the germline V gene (reference sequence). V was pared by 5 bases and J by 5 bases, with 12 bases between. The CDR3 has 13 amino acids.

The rearrangement links TRBV28 to TRBJ1-1, with D tentatively TRBD1 (6 bases). Germline CDR1 reads MDHEN; CDR2 reads SYDVKM. V gave up 8 bases and J gave up 0 bases, with 10 bases separating them. The CDR3 runs to 13 residues. CDR3 bases: TGTGCCAGCTTTCGACAGGTGAACACTGAAGCTTTCTTT. It codes for CASFRQVNTEAFF.

The chain joins TRBV4-2 to TRBJ1-4, with a weak D call TRBD1 (5 bases). The CDR3 runs to 14 residues. The germline V gene encodes CDR1 LGHNA and CDR2 YNFKEQ. The V gene lost 2 bases and the J gene lost 5 bases, with 9 bases spanning the gap. The CDR3 DNA follows: TGTGCCAGCAGCCAAAAGGGGTCCAATGAAAAACTGTTTTTT. Translated: CASSQKGSNEKLFF.

This clone was recorded once. The V gene is TRBV10-3, the J gene TRBJ2-1; D possibly corresponds to TRBD2 (6 bases). This CDR3 comprises 14 residues. Germline lookup yields CDR1 ENHRY and CDR2 SYGVKD. Deletions cut 4 bases from V and 0 bases from J, with 7 bases between. CDR3 bases: TGTGCCATCAGTGTGCGGGGCTCCTACAATGAGCAGTTCTTC. As protein: CAISVRGSYNEQFF.

The chain is built from TRBV2 and TRBJ2-5, with 13 bases that match TRBD2. CDR1 is SNHLY, CDR2 FYNNEI, per germline. The V segment lost 6 bases and the J segment 4 bases; nucleotides outside the gene matches: 14. The CDR3 is made up of 18 amino acids. The CDR3 DNA follows: TGTGCCAGCAGCCGGACTAGCGGGGGTACACTAGGCGGAGAGACCCAGTACTTC. Translating gives CASSRTSGGTLGGETQYF.

As to this clone: An end of the junction does not agree with germline; a read error may underlie this. V usage is TRBV6-1 and J usage is TRBJ1-6; 9 bases map to TRBD1. The germline V gene has CDR1 MNHNS and CDR2 SASEGT. This CDR3 spans 17 amino acids. The CDR3 sequence is CASTETGTGILAGLLHF. CDR3 sequence (DNA): TGTGCCAGCACTGAAACCGGGACAGGGATCCTCGCAGGGCTCCTCCACTTT.

The chain joins TRBV11-2 to TRBJ2-7, with a weak D call TRBD1 (5 bases). Germline CDR1 SGHAT, CDR2 FQNNGV. The CDR3 has 14 amino acids. Deletions cut 0 bases from V and 8 bases from J, with 14 bases between. The CDR3 loop reads CASSLDLKTVKQYF. The CDR3 DNA reads TGTGCCAGCAGCTTAGATCTTAAGACAGTTAAGCAGTACTTC.

This chain connects TRBV18 to TRBJ2-1; a possible D gene is TRBD2 (7 bases). The ends were cut back, 4 bases at V and 8 bases at J, with 24 bases in the middle. The CDR3 sequence is 17 residues long. From germline, CDR1 is KGHSH and CDR2 LQKENI. The CDR3 coding sequence is TGTGCCAGCTCACGTGGCCTAGGGGGGGCCTCTGAGGATGAGCAGTTCTTC. This translates into CASSRGLGGASEDEQFF.

The chain has TRBV5-1 and TRBJ2-1; D possibly corresponds to TRBD1 (5 bases). The CDR3 runs to 14 residues. V shed 2 bases and J shed 7 bases, with 13 bases lying between them. Germline lookup yields CDR1 SGHRS and CDR2 YFSETQ. The CDR3 sequence: CASSLGASRNEQFF. The CDR3 DNA sequence: TGCGCCAGCAGCTTAGGGGCCTCTCGGAATGAGCAGTTCTTC.

This clone was detected only a few times. This chain links TRBV11-3 with TRBJ2-7, with TRBD2 identical over 8 bases. CDR1 and CDR2 (germline): SGHNT, YENEEA. V was pared by 1 base and J by 2 bases, with 10 bases of the junction left unmatched. This CDR3 is 17 amino acids long. The CDR3 is CASSLGPGTRDPYEQYF. The CDR3 bases are TGTGCCAGCAGCTTAGGCCCCGGGACTAGGGACCCCTACGAGCAGTACTTC.

The V call is TRBV24-1, the J call TRBJ2-1; D unclear. V dropped 2 bases and J dropped 5 bases, with 12 bases sitting between them. The CDR3 sequence is 15 residues long. Germline loops: CDR1 KGHDR, CDR2 SFDVKD. In nucleotides, the CDR3 is TGTGCCACCAGTGATTCCAAGCCAGGAAACAATGAGCAGTTCTTC. Amino acids: CATSDSKPGNNEQFF.

In its sample, this clone was seen once. The V call is TRBV5-4, the J call TRBJ2-5; 12 bases match TRBD2. The CDR3 has 17 amino acids. Germline V gives CDR1 SGHNT, CDR2 YYREEE (reference sequence). J was trimmed by 1 base and V by 4 bases; bases with no gene match: 8. CDR3 in amino acids: CASSKAPSGGAQETQYF. CDR3 nucleotides: TGTGCCAGCAGCAAGGCCCCTAGCGGGGGGGCCCAAGAGACCCAGTACTTC.

The rearrangement links TRBV6-1 to TRBJ2-7; a weak D match, TRBD1 (5 bases). The V gene's germline CDR1 is MNHNS and CDR2 SASEGT. The CDR3 totals 12 residues. The V end was cut by 3 bases, the J end by 7 bases, with 10 bases between. The CDR3: CASSENDSEQYF. DNA of the CDR3: TGTGCCAGCAGTGAGAATGACAGTGAGCAGTACTTC.

The CDR3 nucleotides are TGTGCCAGCAGCGGCCCCAGCTCCTACAATGAGCAGTTCTTC. It translates to CASSGPSSYNEQFF. The chain recombines TRBV9 with TRBJ2-1; D not certain. Trimming removed 3 bases at V and 0 bases at J, with 7 bases between. This CDR3 has 14 residues. Germline V lookup: CDR1 SGDLS, CDR2 YYNGEE.

The rearrangement joins TRBV10-3 to TRBJ2-2; D is ambiguous. The V end lost 0 bases, the J end lost 13 bases, and 15 bases lay between the germline ends. The CDR3 totals 14 residues. Looked up from germline, CDR1 is ENHRY and CDR2 is SYGVKD. The CDR3: CAISESYTRVMLFF. In DNA form, the CDR3 reads TGTGCCATCAGTGAGTCGTATACCCGGGTAATGCTGTTTTTT.

The J gene is TRBJ2-5, the V gene TRBV29-1; unclear D gene. Germline V CDR1 and CDR2: SQVTM, ANQGSEA. CDR3 size: 12 residues. Trimming pared 2 bases from V and 5 bases from J, leaving 9 bases between. The CDR3 sequence: CSVESKLETQYF. The CDR3 DNA is TGCAGCGTTGAAAGTAAGCTGGAGACCCAGTACTTC.

J is TRBJ1-1 and V is TRBV14; D remains unclear. Germline assignment: CDR1 SGHDN and CDR2 FVKESK. This CDR3 has 12 amino acids. Trimming took 2 bases from V and 3 from J, leaving 4 bases between them. The CDR3 is CASSQQYTEAFF. The CDR3 DNA is TGTGCCAGCAGCCAACAGTACACTGAAGCTTTCTTT.

The chain is built from TRBV3-1 (or the pseudogene TRBV3-2) and TRBJ2-7; D not resolved. Germline values: CDR1 LGHDT, CDR2 YNNKEL (reference sequence). The germline V and J ends were trimmed by 0 bases and 5 bases, with 5 bases remaining between them. The CDR3 has 12 residues. The chain's CDR3 is CASSQERDEQYF. In DNA, the CDR3 is TGTGCCAGCAGCCAAGAACGGGACGAGCAGTACTTC.

The chain recombines TRBV30 with TRBJ1-6; D possibly corresponds to TRBD1 (5 bases). CDR3 size: 13 residues. Germline V gives CDR1 GTSNPN, CDR2 SVGIG (reference sequence). Trimming removed 4 bases at V and 10 bases at J, with 14 bases between. CDR3 region: CAWTSQGGSPLHF. The CDR3 region has the DNA TGTGCCTGGACTAGTCAGGGTGGGTCACCCCTCCACTTT.

The CDR3 DNA sequence: TGCGCCAGCAGCCAAGATCTCTGGGGGGAAAACACCGGGGAGCTGTTTTTT. Protein sequence: CASSQDLWGENTGELFF. The V gene is TRBV4-3, the J gene TRBJ2-2; maybe TRBD2 (6 bases). The germline gives CDR1 LGHNA, CDR2 YSLEER. V gave up 0 bases and J gave up 2 bases, with 13 bases separating them. The CDR3 contains 17 residues.

The chain carries TRBV5-8 and TRBJ2-4; maybe TRBD1 (6 bases). V lost 4 bases and J lost 5, with 10 bases in between. This CDR3 is built from 13 residues. Germline CDR1 is SGHTS and CDR2 is YDEGEE. The CDR3 is CASSPWTENIQYF. The CDR3 DNA reads as TGTGCCAGCAGCCCCTGGACAGAAAACATTCAGTACTTC.

V usage is TRBV6-2 or TRBV6-3 and J usage is TRBJ1-4, with D maybe TRBD1 (5 bases). CDR3 length: 16 residues. Germline CDR1 is MNHEY and CDR2 is SVGEGT. The germline V and J ends were trimmed by 2 bases and 3 bases, with 13 bases remaining between them. The CDR3 DNA reads as TGTGCCAGCAGTTACGGTGGGGCGCCTTCTAATGAAAAACTGTTTTTT. It specifies CASSYGGAPSNEKLFF.

This chain links TRBV27 with TRBJ2-3, with 7 bases identical to TRBD2. Germline assignment: CDR1 MNHEY and CDR2 SMNVEV (reference sequence). The junction had 9 bases not matched to a gene; V was cut back by 2 bases and J by 4 bases. The CDR3 sequence is 16 residues long. CDR3 coding DNA: TGTGCCAGCAGTTTACGTGGACTAGTTGGGGCAGATACGCAGTATTTT. Amino acids: CASSLRGLVGADTQYF.

The chain couples TRBV5-5 to TRBJ1-1, with unresolved D. This CDR3 is 13 amino acids long. Trimming shortened V by 0 bases and J by 5 bases, and 8 bases separated the two germline ends. Germline V lookup: CDR1 SGHKS, CDR2 YYEKEE (reference sequence). CDR3 sequence (DNA): TGTGCCAGCAGCTTGGACAGCAGGACTGAAGCTTTCTTT. Protein product: CASSLDSRTEAFF. The variable domain in full, completed from reference TRBV5-5 and TRBJ1-1, reads DAGVTQSPTHLIKTRGQQVTLRCSPISGHKSVSWYQQVLGQGPQFIFQYYEKEERGRGNFPDRFSARQFPNYSSELNVNALLLGDSALYLCASSLDSRTEAFFGQGTRLTVV.

V and J are TRBV6-5 and TRBJ2-7; D perhaps matches TRBD1 (7 bases). The length of the CDR3 is 15 residues. V dropped 6 bases and J dropped 3 bases, with 18 bases sitting between them. In germline, CDR1 is MNHEY, CDR2 SVGAGI. The CDR3 spells CASSSIRQGGYEQYF. The CDR3 nucleotides read TGTGCCAGCAGCTCAATCCGCCAGGGGGGCTACGAGCAGTACTTC.

This chain links TRBV2 with TRBJ1-1; 8 bases fit TRBD1. Per the germline V gene, CDR1 is SNHLY and CDR2 is FYNNEI. V was pared by 5 bases and J by 6 bases, with 8 bases of the junction left unmatched. The CDR3 sequence is 14 residues long. The CDR3 DNA reads as TGTGCCAGCAGTAACGGACAGGGAAGGGCTGAAGCTTTCTTT. Amino acids: CASSNGQGRAEAFF.